Listed below are T cell receptor beta chains from one sample, sequenced in a study of T cell repertoires in ileal Crohn's disease. The table came from immunoSEQ multiplex PCR; TCRdb's copy has only in-frame clones and leaves some out. The table lists 11,000 to 15,000 clones, under 80% of them singletons, with 18% in the top ten. Sequencing was carried out using ileal tissue. These receptors all come from an adult with Crohn's disease. The CDR3 runs from the conserved cysteine through the conserved F or W. D genes are given only for firm matches. A row's size may be missing; if present it is once, few, many or a size class.

D gene	V gene	clone size	J gene	CDR3 protein	CDR3 DNA
TRBD2	TRBV5-6	NA	TRBJ2-1	CASSKRTSGVLYNEQFF	TGTGCCAGCAGCAAACGGACTAGCGGGGTCCTCTACAATGAGCAGTTCTTC
NA	TRBV15	NA	TRBJ1-1	CATSREQPPGAEAFF	TGTGCCACCAGCAGAGAACAGCCCCCGGGGGCTGAAGCTTTCTTT
NA	TRBV5-8	NA	TRBJ1-6	CASSTGRDNSPLHF	TGTGCCAGCAGCACTGGGAGGGACAATTCACCCCTCCACTTT
TRBD1	TRBV18	NA	TRBJ1-5	CASSTGGGQPQHF	TGTGCCAGCTCCACAGGGGGCGGCCAGCCCCAGCATTTT
NA	TRBV5-6	NA	TRBJ2-7	CASSLRVFSYEQYF	TGTGCCAGCAGCCTCAGGGTTTTCTCCTACGAGCAGTACTTC
TRBD2	TRBV4-1	NA	TRBJ2-2	CASSQDLGREGLTGELFF	TGCGCCAGCAGCCAAGATCTTGGGCGGGAGGGCCTCACCGGGGAGCTGTTTTTT
TRBD1	TRBV27	NA	TRBJ2-7	CASSSGQVYEQYF	TGTGCCAGCAGTTCGGGACAGGTCTACGAGCAGTACTTC
TRBD1	TRBV5-1	NA	TRBJ1-2	CASSFPDRESNYGYTF	TGCGCCAGCAGCTTCCCGGACAGGGAGAGTAACTATGGCTACACCTTC
NA	TRBV5-1	NA	TRBJ1-1	CASSPRSGGSEAFF	TGCGCCAGCAGCCCCAGGTCGGGGGGCTCTGAAGCTTTCTTT
TRBD2	TRBV10-1	NA	TRBJ2-3	CASSYLPSGRTGDTDTQYF	TGCGCCAGCAGCTACCTACCTAGCGGGAGAACAGGGGACACAGATACGCAGTATTTT
TRBD1	TRBV19	NA	TRBJ1-5	CASTRGTGVNQPQHF	TGTGCCAGTACGAGGGGGACAGGGGTCAATCAGCCCCAGCATTTT
TRBD1	TRBV4-2	NA	TRBJ2-7	CASSERAGQVTYEQYF	TGTGCCAGCAGCGAAAGGGCGGGACAGGTAACCTACGAGCAGTACTTC
NA	TRBV6-5	NA	TRBJ2-2	CASSSQRWAGELFF	TGTGCCAGCAGTTCTCAACGCTGGGCTGGGGAGCTGTTTTTT
TRBD2	TRBV5-4	NA	TRBJ2-7	CASSFGGRVGNEQYF	TGTGCCAGCAGCTTCGGCGGGAGGGTGGGGAACGAGCAGTACTTC
TRBD2	TRBV2	NA	TRBJ2-3	CASSELAGATRTDTQYF	TGTGCCAGCAGCGAACTAGCGGGAGCGACCCGCACAGATACGCAGTATTTT
NA	TRBV9	NA	TRBJ1-6	CASSVAGNSPLHF	TGTGCCAGCAGCGTAGCAGGGAATTCACCCCTCCACTTT
TRBD2	TRBV5-1	NA	TRBJ2-7	CASSFSGSVYEQYF	TGCGCCAGCAGCTTTAGCGGGAGTGTGTACGAGCAGTACTTC
NA	TRBV7-2	NA	TRBJ1-2	CASSRPDLYGYTF	TGTGCCAGCAGCCGACCCGACTTATATGGCTACACCTTC
TRBD1	TRBV7-9	once	TRBJ1-2	CASSSGDRVYGYTF	TGTGCCAGCAGCTCGGGGGACAGGGTATATGGCTACACCTTC
TRBD2	TRBV27	once	TRBJ2-5	CASSLGRGWGKETQYF	TGTGCCAGCAGTTTAGGGAGGGGTTGGGGAAAAGAGACCCAGTACTTC
NA	TRBV6-1	NA	TRBJ1-1	CASSVEGGMNTEAFF	TGTGCCAGCAGTGTGGAGGGAGGAATGAACACTGAAGCTTTCTTT
TRBD1	TRBV7-2	NA	TRBJ1-2	CASSRRLQGGGYTF	TGTGCCAGCAGCCGGCGACTTCAAGGGGGCGGCTACACCTTC
TRBD1	TRBV5-6	once	TRBJ1-1	CASSKYDRVNTEAFF	TGTGCCAGCAGCAAATACGACAGGGTGAACACTGAAGCTTTCTTT
NA	TRBV2	once	TRBJ1-4	CATSSGDSEKLFF	TGTGCCACCTCGTCGGGGGATTCTGAAAAACTGTTTTTT
NA	TRBV15	NA	TRBJ2-1	CATSRRRQQFF	TGTGCCACCAGCAGAAGGAGGCAGCAGTTCTTC
NA	TRBV9	NA	TRBJ2-7	CASSVQDRPSYEQYF	TGTGCCAGCAGCGTACAGGACAGACCCTCCTACGAGCAGTACTTC
TRBD1	TRBV6-6	NA	TRBJ1-1	CASSYRGQGNTEAFF	TGTGCCAGCAGTTACAGGGGACAGGGGAACACTGAAGCTTTCTTT
TRBD1	TRBV30	NA	TRBJ2-6	CARPGGSGANVLTF	TGTGCCCGCCCAGGGGGATCCGGGGCCAACGTCCTGACTTTC
NA	TRBV6-5	NA	TRBJ2-7	CASSYRRPSKYEQYF	TGTGCCAGCAGTTACCGACGGCCTAGCAAATACGAGCAGTACTTC
NA	TRBV7-3	NA	TRBJ2-5	CASSHIPEETQYF	TGTGCCAGCAGCCACATCCCGGAGGAGACCCAGTACTTC